This T cell receptor (beta chain) was identified in a study of blood T cell repertoires in COVID-19 (dated by TCRdb to 2020 to 2022). In the study overall: Collaborator samples came from the United States, Italy and Spain and covered acute and convalescent phases of COVID-19. The material from the prospective study consisted of cDNA or gDNA derived from T cells, B-cell-depleted T cells, or PBMCs. The dataset comprised deeply sampled blood TCRbeta repertoires from subjects exposed to, actively infected with, or recovered from COVID-19. The repertoires were released in a freely available public database meant as a resource for research on the immune response to SARS-CoV-2. Samples were obtained from the ongoing ImmuneRACE study (first 160 participants) and from over 1,000 subjects provided by 6 global collaborators. Sample metadata almost always included a de-identified subject ID, COVID-19 status, age in years and sex. HLA class I and class II types, where available, came from metadata supplied by the sample provider rather than from assay-based typing.

To note about this clone: This clone's antigen is unknown. Base qualities were left out, and no much larger clone turns up one base away.

General conclusions and limits of the study: How much clinical and demographic metadata was included differed by source and by participant, and the metadata was provided uncurated.

TCRbeta CDR3 regions were amplified from genomic DNA by means of the immunoSEQ Assay, a bias-controlled multiplex PCR. In the original analysis: The number of nucleated cells in each sample was estimated from the amplification of reference gene primers within the assay. To quantify the absolute abundance of each unique TCRbeta CDR3 rearrangement, sequence reads were collapsed and filtered. For each sample, productive Simpson clonality was calculated by taking the square root of Simpson's diversity index across productive rearrangements. TCRdb holds this immuneACCESS table with in-frame rearrangements only. Some clones are missing; in checked studies, unresolved V genes explain under half, and the rest has no known cause. V, J and clone size are taken as reported in that table, and D and trimming were inferred from the DNA itself. Across this sample there are 85,000 to 130,000 clones, with roughly 89% seen only once. Roughly 4.6% of the sample belongs to the ten largest clones.

The V end loses 6 bases and the J end loses 4 bases, and a stretch of 22 bases separates them. The germline V gene encodes CDR1 SNHLY and CDR2 FYNNEI. Spanning cysteine to phenylalanine, the CDR3 consists of 16 amino acids. CDR3 DNA is the only sequence kept; it has 48 bases, read in frame from the first base. Each collaborating institution followed its own protocols to collect whole blood in K2EDTA tubes. For TCRbeta analysis, collaborator samples were shipped as frozen whole blood, as isolated PBMCs, or as DNA extracted from either sample type. Sequencing used peripheral blood. The receptor's source is a human donor in a cohort sampled during active COVID-19. The V gene is TRBV2 and the J gene is TRBJ2-7; the D segment could be TRBD2, given 5 matching bases. The bases read TGTGCCAGCAGAGCCCTTGGGAGTAGGATTCAGTACGAGCAGTACTTC. Its translation is CASRALGSRIQYEQYF.